The entry that follows covers one T cell receptor (beta chain) sequence. Its antigen is unknown. The sample is drawn from a study of T cell repertoires in cytomegalovirus infection. Study in general: CMV infection plus the matching HLA type was flagged by public TCR beta signatures.

Study-wide results and caveats: HLA-C-restricted TCR beta clonotypes specific for CMV led the ex vivo response.

TCRdb re-called the reads through MiXCR, storing one row per CDR3 protein. The data contain around 530,000 distinct CDR3 sequences, around a quarter of them singletons. This CDR3 comprises 19 residues. V was pared by 4 bases and J by 0 bases, with 9 bases of the junction left unmatched. Germline CDR1 reads LGHNA; CDR2 reads YSLEER. V gene TRBV4-3 combines with J gene TRBJ2-5; 15 bases match TRBD2. The sequence was obtained from a human donor in good health (CMV status not recorded). Some clones in this sample may be carry-over from other donors' samples. The specimen was PBMCs. The CDR3 nucleotides are TGCGCCAGCAGCCCTGGGGGGACTAGCGGGAGGCGGTACCAAGAGACCCAGTACTTC. It codes for CASSPGGTSGRRYQETQYF.